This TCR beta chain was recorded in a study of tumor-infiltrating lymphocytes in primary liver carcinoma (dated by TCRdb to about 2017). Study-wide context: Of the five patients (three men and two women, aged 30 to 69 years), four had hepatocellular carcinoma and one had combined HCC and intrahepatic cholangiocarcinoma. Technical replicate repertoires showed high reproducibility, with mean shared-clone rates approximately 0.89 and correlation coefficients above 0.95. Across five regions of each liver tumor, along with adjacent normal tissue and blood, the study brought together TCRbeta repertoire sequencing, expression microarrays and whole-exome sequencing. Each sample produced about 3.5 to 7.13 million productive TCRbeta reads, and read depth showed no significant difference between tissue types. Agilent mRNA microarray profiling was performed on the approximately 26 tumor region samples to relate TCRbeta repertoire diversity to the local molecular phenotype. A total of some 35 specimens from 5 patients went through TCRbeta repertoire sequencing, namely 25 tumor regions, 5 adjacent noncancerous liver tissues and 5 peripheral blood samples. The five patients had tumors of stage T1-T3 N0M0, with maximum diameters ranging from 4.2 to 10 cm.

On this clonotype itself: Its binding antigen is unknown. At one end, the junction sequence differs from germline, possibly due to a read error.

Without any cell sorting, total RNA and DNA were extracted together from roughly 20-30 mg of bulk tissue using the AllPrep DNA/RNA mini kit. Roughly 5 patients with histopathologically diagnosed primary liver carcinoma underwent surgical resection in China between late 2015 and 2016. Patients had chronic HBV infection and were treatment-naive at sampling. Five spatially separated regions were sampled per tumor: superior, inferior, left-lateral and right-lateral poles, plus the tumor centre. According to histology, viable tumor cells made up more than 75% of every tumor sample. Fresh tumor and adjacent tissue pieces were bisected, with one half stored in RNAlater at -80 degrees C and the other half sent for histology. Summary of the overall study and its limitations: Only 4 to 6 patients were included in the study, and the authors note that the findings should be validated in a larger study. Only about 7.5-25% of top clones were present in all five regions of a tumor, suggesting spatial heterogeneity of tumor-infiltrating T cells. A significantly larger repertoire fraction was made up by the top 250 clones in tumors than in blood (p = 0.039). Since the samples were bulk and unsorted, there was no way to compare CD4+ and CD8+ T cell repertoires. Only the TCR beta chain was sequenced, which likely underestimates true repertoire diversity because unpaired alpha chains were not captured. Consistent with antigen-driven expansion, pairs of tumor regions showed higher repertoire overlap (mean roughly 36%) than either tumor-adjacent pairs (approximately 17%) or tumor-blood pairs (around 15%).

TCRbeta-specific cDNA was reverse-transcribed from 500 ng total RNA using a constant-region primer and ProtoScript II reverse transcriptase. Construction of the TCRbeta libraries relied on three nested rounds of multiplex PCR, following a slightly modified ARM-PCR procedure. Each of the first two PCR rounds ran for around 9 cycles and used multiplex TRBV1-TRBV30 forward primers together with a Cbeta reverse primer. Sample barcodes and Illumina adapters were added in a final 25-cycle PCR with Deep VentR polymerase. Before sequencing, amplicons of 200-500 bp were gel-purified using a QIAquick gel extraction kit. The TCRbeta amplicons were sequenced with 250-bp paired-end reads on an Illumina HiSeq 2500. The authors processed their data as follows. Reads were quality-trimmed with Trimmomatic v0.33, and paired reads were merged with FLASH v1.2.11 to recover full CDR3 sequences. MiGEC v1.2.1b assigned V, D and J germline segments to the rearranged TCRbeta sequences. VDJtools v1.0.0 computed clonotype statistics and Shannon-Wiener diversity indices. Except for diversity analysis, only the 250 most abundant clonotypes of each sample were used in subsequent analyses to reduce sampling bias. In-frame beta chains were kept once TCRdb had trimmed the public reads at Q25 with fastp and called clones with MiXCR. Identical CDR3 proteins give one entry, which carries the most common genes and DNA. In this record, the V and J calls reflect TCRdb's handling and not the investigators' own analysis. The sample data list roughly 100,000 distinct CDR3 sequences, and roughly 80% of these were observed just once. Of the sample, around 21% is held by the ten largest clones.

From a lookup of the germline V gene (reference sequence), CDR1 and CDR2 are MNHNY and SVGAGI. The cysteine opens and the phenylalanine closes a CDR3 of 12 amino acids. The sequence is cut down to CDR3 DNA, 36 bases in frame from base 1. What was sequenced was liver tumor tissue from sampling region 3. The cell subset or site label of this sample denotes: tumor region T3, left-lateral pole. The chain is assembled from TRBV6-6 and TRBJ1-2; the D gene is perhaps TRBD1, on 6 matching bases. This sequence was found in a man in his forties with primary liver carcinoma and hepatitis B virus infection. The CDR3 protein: CAIQGDGYGYAF. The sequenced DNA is TGTGCCATACAGGGTGACGGGTATGGCTACGCCTTC.